This is a list of T cell receptor beta chains from one sample in a study of blood T cell repertoires in COVID-19. Data came from immunoSEQ multiplex PCR; TCRdb stores just in-frame clones and leaves some out. The repertoire has 100,000 or so clones, roughly 80% of them found once; the top ten carry approximately 15%. Sample: peripheral blood. These receptors were collected from a woman over 75 with acute or convalescent COVID-19. The CDR3 runs from the conserved cysteine through the conserved F or W. Each record gives: D gene, clone size, V gene, J gene, CDR3 protein, CDR3 DNA. A D gene is named only where the DNA matches it firmly. Size tells how often a clone was seen (once, few, many) or the class of an expanded clone, and some rows leave it out.

NA	few	TRBV6-5	TRBJ1-1	CASSYSQAPTEAFF	TGTGCCAGCAGTTACTCGCAGGCCCCCACTGAAGCTTTCTTT
TRBD1	NA	TRBV28	TRBJ2-7	CASIGVGQGSFYEQYF	TGTGCCAGCATCGGTGTGGGACAGGGATCATTCTACGAGCAGTACTTC
NA	NA	TRBV29-1	TRBJ2-1	CSVFLAERPYNEQFF	TGCAGCGTTTTTTTAGCGGAGCGGCCCTACAATGAGCAGTTCTTC
NA	NA	TRBV24-1	TRBJ2-1	CATNDPRGNEQFF	TGTGCCACCAACGACCCCAGGGGCAATGAGCAGTTCTTC
NA	NA	TRBV4-2	TRBJ1-2	CASSQDGSFGYTF	TGTGCCAGCAGCCAAGACGGGAGTTTTGGCTACACCTTC
TRBD1	NA	TRBV6-5	TRBJ2-7	CASSPGTGRYEQYF	TGTGCCAGCAGTCCAGGGACAGGACGGTACGAGCAGTACTTC
NA	NA	TRBV6-5	TRBJ2-5	CASSRTTETQYF	TGTGCCAGCAGTAGGACAACCGAGACCCAGTACTTC
NA	NA	TRBV5-4	TRBJ2-3	CASTTDTDTQYF	TGTGCCAGCACGACAGACACAGATACGCAGTATTTT
NA	NA	TRBV12-5	TRBJ1-1	CASGLDKNTEAFF	TGTGCTAGTGGTTTGGACAAGAACACTGAAGCTTTCTTT
NA	NA	TRBV9	TRBJ2-5	CASSRTVSGGQKETQYF	TGTGCCAGCAGCCGGACGGTGAGTGGAGGACAGAAAGAGACCCAGTACTTC
TRBD1	NA	TRBV5-4	TRBJ1-4	CASSRGTGGEKLFF	TGTGCCAGCAGCCGGGGGACAGGGGGAGAAAAACTGTTTTTT
TRBD1	NA	TRBV6-5	TRBJ2-7	CASRDRGSAYEQYF	TGTGCCAGCAGAGACAGGGGGAGCGCCTACGAGCAGTACTTC
TRBD1	NA	TRBV10-3	TRBJ2-2	CAIRPGTGVTGELFF	TGTGCCATCAGGCCCGGGACAGGGGTCACCGGGGAGCTGTTTTTT
NA	many	TRBV5-1	TRBJ1-6	CASRRSLSGDNSPLHF	TGCGCCAGCAGGAGATCGTTGTCGGGAGATAATTCACCCCTCCACTTT
NA	once	TRBV12-3/TRBV12-4	TRBJ2-5	CASSFPGETQYF	TGTGCCAGCAGTTTTCCGGGGGAGACCCAGTACTTC
TRBD1	NA	TRBV23-1	TRBJ1-2	CASSRLQGTYNYGYTF	TGCGCCAGCAGTCGGCTACAGGGGACTTATAACTATGGCTACACCTTC
NA	few	TRBV18	TRBJ1-1	CASSPSDQDTEAFF	TGTGCCAGCTCACCATCTGACCAGGACACTGAAGCTTTCTTT